The next 31 T cell receptor beta chains were all read from a single sample in a study of CD8 T cells in ankylosing spondylitis. The study's findings and limits: Within ankylosing spondylitis blood, a TCR beta motif made up of seven to nine highly homologous variants appeared to be characteristic.

Their cognate antigens are unknown. One entry per CDR3 protein, called by TCRdb with MiXCR from the 5' RACE reads. The table lists 130,000 or so distinct CDR3 sequences, roughly 15% of them singletons. What was sequenced was blood, either unsorted or a sorted T cell fraction (not recorded which). The receptor source for this set is a male donor with ankylosing spondylitis.

This clonotype showed up just a few times. V gene TRBV29-1 combines with J gene TRBJ2-7; D gene ambiguous. CDR1 SQVTM and CDR2 ANQGSEA come from the germline V gene. CDR3 length: 12 amino acids. The CDR3 is CISTSRSYEQYF. CDR3 nucleotide sequence: TGCATATCTACATCAAGAAGCTACGAGCAGTACTTC.

The chain has TRBV9 and TRBJ2-7; D remains ambiguous. Germline V lookup: CDR1 SGDLS, CDR2 YYNGEE. Trimming removed 3 bases at V and 2 bases at J, with 9 bases between. This CDR3 comprises 13 residues. The CDR3 spells CASSATTTYEQYF. The DNA of the CDR3 is TGTGCCAGCAGCGCTACTACCACCTACGAGCAGTACTTC. The full variable domain, its missing parts supplied by reference TRBV9 and TRBJ2-7, is DSGVTQTPKHLITATGQRVTLRCSPRSGDLSVYWYQQSLDQGLQFLIQYYNGEERAKGNILERFSAQQFPDLHSELNLSSLELGDSALYFCASSATTTYEQYFGPGTRLTVT.

This clonotype turned up a few times. CDR3: CASSQGGSAVEQYF. CDR3 nucleotide sequence: TGCGCCAGCAGCCAAGGGGGGTCCGCGGTGGAGCAGTACTTC. The genes are TRBV4-1 and TRBJ2-7; D may correspond to TRBD1 or TRBD2 (5 bases each). V gave up 1 base and J gave up 7 bases, with 14 bases separating them. This CDR3 region has 14 residues. Per the germline V gene, CDR1 is MGHRA and CDR2 is YSYEKL.

This clonotype was detected a few times. This sequence joins TRBV7-8 and TRBJ2-5, with 9 bases matching TRBD1. The junction had 8 bases not matched to a gene; V was cut back by 5 bases and J by 4 bases. Germline CDR1 is SGHVS and CDR2 is FQNEAQ. This CDR3 spans 15 amino acids. Here the CDR3 DNA reads TGTGCCAGCAGCGGCCCAGGACAGGGGTTAGAGACCCAGTACTTC. Translation: CASSGPGQGLETQYF. The full variable domain, rest sourced from reference TRBV7-8 and TRBJ2-5, is GAGVSQSPRYKVAKRGQDVALRCDPISGHVSLFWYQQALGQGPEFLTYFQNEAQLDKSGLPSDRFFAERPEGSVSTLKIQRTQQEDSAVYLCASSGPGQGLETQYFGPGTRLLVL.

This sequence joins TRBV20-1 and TRBJ2-5; perhaps TRBD2 as D (6 bases). CDR3 length: 17 residues. V was pared by 3 bases and J by 4 bases, with 24 bases between. Germline CDR1 is DFQATT and CDR2 is SNEGSKA (reference sequence). This CDR3 is CSASEGPARLDGETQYF. As DNA, the CDR3 is TGCAGTGCTAGTGAGGGTCCCGCCCGACTAGACGGAGAGACCCAGTACTTC.

This chain connects TRBV7-2 to TRBJ2-5, with TRBD1 matching 10 bases. Germline loops: CDR1 SGHTA, CDR2 FQGNSA. This CDR3 comprises 16 residues. Losses at the gene ends were 4 bases for V and 7 bases for J; bases not matched to a gene: 12. CDR3 nucleotide sequence: TGTGCCAGCAGCTCTAGACAGGGGGCGAGATCTGGGACCCAGTACTTC. It translates to CASSSRQGARSGTQYF.

The J gene is TRBJ2-7, the V gene TRBV19; 8 bases fit TRBD2. This CDR3 is built from 15 residues. Per germline, CDR1 LNHDA and CDR2 SQIVND (reference sequence). Trimming cost V 2 bases and J 3 bases; bases outside gene matches: 6. CDR3 nucleotides: TGTGCCAGTAGTATATCCAGCGGGAGTCTCTACGAGCAGTACTTC. Protein sequence: CASSISSGSLYEQYF.

The chain links TRBV12-3 or TRBV12-4 to TRBJ1-4; no reliable D call. CDR3 length: 17 amino acids. Trimming took off 5 bases at V and 1 base at J, with 17 bases between the two ends. Here the CDR3 reads CASSPLGLTRTNEKLFF. In nucleotides, the CDR3 is TGTGCCAGCAGTCCCCTGGGATTGACGAGAACTAATGAAAAACTGTTTTTT.

The chain employs TRBV6-4 and TRBJ2-2, with 10 nucleotides matching TRBD2. In germline, CDR1 is MRHNA, CDR2 SNTAGT. The junction had 6 bases not matched to a gene; V was cut back by 5 bases and J by 6 bases. This CDR3 spans 15 amino acids. The CDR3 nucleotides read TGTGCCAGCAGTTTGGGACTAGCGCCCCCCGGGGAGCTGTTTTTT. It specifies CASSLGLAPPGELFF.

The rearrangement joins TRBV10-1 to TRBJ2-2, with TRBD2 matching 7 bases. The CDR3 has 17 residues. Per the germline V gene, CDR1 is WNHNN and CDR2 is SYGVQD (reference sequence). The V gene end was trimmed by 0 bases and the J gene end by 1 base; junction bases not matched to a gene: 5. CDR3 residues: CASSESLGLGNTGELFF. CDR3 sequence (DNA): TGCGCCAGCAGTGAGTCTCTAGGACTAGGGAACACCGGGGAGCTGTTTTTT.

The rearrangement uses TRBV27 and TRBJ2-7; 7 nucleotides align to TRBD2. With V trimmed by 0 bases and J by 0 bases, 8 bases remained unmatched. The CDR3 runs 17 residues. Germline V gives CDR1 MNHEY, CDR2 SMNVEV (reference sequence). The CDR3 region is CASSLSGERDLSYEQYF. In DNA, the CDR3 is TGTGCCAGCAGTTTATCCGGCGAGCGGGACCTCTCCTACGAGCAGTACTTC.

The rearrangement joins TRBV27 to TRBJ2-2, with 8 positions matching TRBD1. After removal of 2 bases from V and 5 bases from J, the junction contained 4 bases not matched to a gene. The CDR3 consists of 15 residues. CDR1 is MNHEY, CDR2 SMNVEV, per germline (reference sequence). As DNA, the CDR3 is TGTGCCAGCAGTTTACAGGGGGCTGATACCGGGGAGCTGTTTTTT. As protein: CASSLQGADTGELFF.

The gene calls are TRBV7-3 and TRBJ2-7, with TRBD1 identical over 9 bases. From germline, CDR1 is SGHTA and CDR2 FQGTGA. The CDR3 has 14 residues. V shed 3 bases, J shed 6 bases, and the junction held 6 bases outside the gene matches. CDR3 nucleotide sequence: TGTGCCAGCAGCTTGGGACAGGGACCCTCCGAGCAGTACTTC. Its translation is CASSLGQGPSEQYF.

This clonotype occurred a few times. The chain joins TRBV12-3 or TRBV12-4 to TRBJ2-3; no definite D call. V lost 1 base to trimming and J lost 4 bases, with 12 bases between them. This CDR3 comprises 15 residues. The CDR3 DNA reads as TGTGCCAGCAGTTTAGTGGCGGCCTGGCCAGATACGCAGTATTTT. Its translation: CASSLVAAWPDTQYF.

J is TRBJ2-7 and V is TRBV10-3, with TRBD2 matching over 7 bases. Germline CDR1 reads ENHRY; CDR2 reads SYGVKD. The V segment lost 2 bases and the J segment 5 bases; nucleotides outside the gene matches: 0. CDR3 size: 12 residues. DNA for the CDR3: TGTGCCATCAGTGAGGGGGGGGACGAGCAGTACTTC. Residues: CAISEGGDEQYF.

The chain carries TRBV20-1 and TRBJ1-5; 8 positions match TRBD1. V shed 6 bases, J shed 0 bases, and the junction held 7 bases outside the gene matches. The CDR3 extends over 15 amino acids. Germline V gene lookup returns CDR1 DFQATT and CDR2 SNEGSKA (reference sequence). Here the CDR3 DNA reads TGCAGTGCCCGGACAGGGAAGAATAGCAATCAGCCCCAGCATTTT. Amino acid sequence: CSARTGKNSNQPQHF.

The chain combines TRBV27 with TRBJ2-1; perhaps TRBD2 as D (5 bases). The CDR3 totals 12 residues. The V end was cut by 5 bases, the J end by 8 bases, with 10 bases between. Germline V gene lookup returns CDR1 MNHEY and CDR2 SMNVEV (reference sequence). The CDR3 sequence is CASSGPEDEQFF. CDR3 DNA: TGTGCCAGCAGTGGGCCGGAGGATGAGCAGTTCTTC.

The rearrangement uses TRBV12-3 or TRBV12-4 and TRBJ2-7, with 9 bases matching TRBD1. Losses at the gene ends were 6 bases for V and 5 bases for J; bases not matched to a gene: 2. The CDR3 totals 12 residues. The CDR3 DNA follows: TGTGCCAGCAGCTGGACAGGGGACGAGCAGTACTTC. Encoded protein: CASSWTGDEQYF.

Only a few counts were recorded for this clonotype. The genes are TRBV5-6 and TRBJ1-1; D remains unclear. CDR1 SGHDT and CDR2 YYEEEE come from the germline V gene. V lost 3 bases to trimming and J lost 1 base, with 7 bases between them. This CDR3 is built from 13 residues. The CDR3 sequence: CASSWWRNTEAFF. The CDR3 nucleotides are TGTGCCAGCAGCTGGTGGCGGAACACTGAAGCTTTCTTT.

The chain carries TRBV7-6 and TRBJ2-2; unclear D gene. Trimming cost V 9 bases and J 2 bases, with 4 bases left between them. Germline V CDR1 and CDR2: SGHVS, FNYEAQ. The CDR3 is 11 residues long. CDR3 nucleotide sequence: TGTGCCAGTCACAACACCGGGGAGCTGTTTTTT. This translates into CASHNTGELFF.

This clonotype was recorded at least ten times. This chain joins TRBV27 and TRBJ2-1; TRBD2 matches at 13 bases. The germline gives CDR1 MNHEY, CDR2 SMNVEV (reference sequence). The junction had 9 bases not matched to a gene; V was cut back by 4 bases and J by 9 bases. The CDR3 runs 16 residues. CDR3 in DNA: TGTGCCAGCAGTTCCCCACTAGCGGGAGGGGAGGTTGAGCAGTTCTTC. It is translated as CASSSPLAGGEVEQFF.

This clonotype came up a few times. V usage is TRBV6-5 and J usage is TRBJ2-2; D not certain. This CDR3 has 17 amino acids. With 0 bases removed from V and 0 bases from J, the gap between germline ends came to 11 bases. The germline CDR1 and CDR2 sequences are MNHEY and SVGAGI. CDR3 sequence reads: CASSYSFFGSNTGELFF. The CDR3 nucleotides are TGTGCCAGCAGTTACTCTTTCTTTGGGTCGAACACCGGGGAGCTGTTTTTT.

The genes are TRBV5-1 and TRBJ2-2; D is undetermined. The germline V gene has CDR1 SGHRS and CDR2 YFSETQ. V gave up 4 bases and J gave up 0 bases, with 10 bases separating them. The CDR3 contains 15 residues. In DNA, the CDR3 is TGCGCCAGCAGCCCACACGGCCCGAACACCGGGGAGCTGTTTTTT. It yields the protein CASSPHGPNTGELFF.

A few counts support this clonotype. J is TRBJ2-7 and V is TRBV3-1; 12 bases are shared with TRBD2. Germline V gene lookup returns CDR1 LGHDT and CDR2 YNNKEL (reference sequence). Unmatched junction bases numbered 2, after V lost 5 bases and J lost 0 bases. This CDR3 spans 15 amino acids. CDR3 nucleotide sequence: TGTGCCAGCAGCTGGACTAGCGGGAACTCCTACGAGCAGTACTTC. Its translation is CASSWTSGNSYEQYF.

The CDR3 protein is CASSYYRAGGETQYF. The CDR3 DNA sequence: TGTGCCAGCAGTTACTACAGGGCCGGGGGGGAGACCCAGTACTTC. The V gene is TRBV6-5, the J gene TRBJ2-5; possibly TRBD2 for D (7 bases). Germline CDR1 and CDR2: MNHEY and SVGAGI. CDR3 length equals 15 residues. V was shortened by 1 base and J by 5 bases, with 14 bases between the two germline ends.

This clonotype was seen a few times. V gene TRBV7-9 combines with J gene TRBJ2-7; the D is unclear. Germline CDR1 and CDR2: SEHNR and FQNEAQ (reference sequence). V lost 3 bases and J lost 2, with 8 bases in between. The CDR3 sequence is 13 residues long. As DNA, the CDR3 is TGTGCCAGCAGCTTCGCCGACCCCTACGAGCAGTACTTC. This sequence encodes CASSFADPYEQYF.

This clonotype was detected a few times. The chain carries TRBV29-1 and TRBJ1-2; D remains unclear. Germline lookup yields CDR1 SQVTM and CDR2 ANQGSEA. This CDR3 has 12 residues. V was pared by 3 bases and J by 7 bases, with 12 bases between. CDR3 DNA: TGCAGCGTTGACAGTAGGGATTCTGGCTACACCTTC. It yields the protein CSVDSRDSGYTF.

The rearrangement joins TRBV29-1 to TRBJ2-7; unclear D gene. The CDR3 extends over 13 amino acids. CDR1 is SQVTM and CDR2 is ANQGSEA in the germline V gene. V was clipped by 0 bases and J by 3 bases, with 9 bases between them. CDR3 DNA sequence: TGCAGCGTTGAAGATCTATCTCACTACGAGCAGTACTTC. Translating it yields CSVEDLSHYEQYF.

This clonotype was counted ten times or more. The genes are TRBV7-6 and TRBJ1-4; D may be TRBD1 (5 bases). The CDR3 extends over 14 amino acids. With 1 base removed from V and 8 bases from J, the gap between germline ends came to 11 bases. CDR1 SGHVS and CDR2 FNYEAQ come from the germline V gene. The CDR3 sequence: CASSLGGGREKLFF. The CDR3 nucleotides are TGTGCCAGCAGCTTAGGCGGGGGACGGGAAAAACTGTTTTTT.

The chain joins TRBV7-8 to TRBJ2-1; TRBD2 matches 7 bases. In germline, CDR1 is SGHVS, CDR2 FQNEAQ. This CDR3 has 18 amino acids. V lost 6 bases to trimming and J lost 10 bases; unmatched junction nucleotides: 24. The CDR3 DNA reads TGTGCCAGCAGTCCGAATGGGCGGGAGACGAATTACGCGGAGGAGCAGTTCTTC. Amino acid sequence: CASSPNGRETNYAEEQFF.

This clonotype was detected ten times or more. The chain joins TRBV7-2 to TRBJ1-2; possibly TRBD1 for D (6 bases). Germline V gene lookup returns CDR1 SGHTA and CDR2 FQGNSA. Trimming removed 5 bases at V and 4 bases at J, with 11 bases between. The CDR3 runs 13 residues. CDR3 in amino acids: CASSVGQPYGYTF. The CDR3 region has the DNA TGTGCCAGCAGCGTGGGACAACCCTATGGCTACACCTTC. Based on the CDR3 plus reference TRBV7-2 and TRBJ1-2, the full variable domain is GAGVSQSPSNKVTEKGKDVELRCDPISGHTALYWYRQSLGQGLEFLIYFQGNSAPDKSGLPSDRFSAERTGGSVSTLTIQRTQQEDSAVYLCASSVGQPYGYTFGSGTRLTVV.